Following are 12 T cell receptor beta chains from one sample sequenced in a study of CD8 T cells in Susac syndrome. With random hexamers, reverse transcription was performed on about 0.45 to 1 ug of RNA. TCRdb re-called the immunoSEQ multiplex PCR reads with MiXCR, one entry per CDR3 protein. The table lists about 53,000 distinct CDR3 sequences, 85% to 95% of them singletons. The sample taken for sequencing was CD8+ T cells from PBMCs. The receptors were sampled from a human donor with Susac syndrome.

V usage is TRBV12-3 or TRBV12-4 and J usage is TRBJ1-1; TRBD1 matches 12 bases. The CDR3 is 14 amino acids. V trimming: 6 bases; J trimming: 9 bases; junction bases outside the gene matches: 8. CDR3 in DNA: TGTGCCAGCAGCCTGGGGGACAGGGGGCGGCAAGCTTTCTTT. It codes for CASSLGDRGRQAFF.

V and J are TRBV6-2 or TRBV6-3 and TRBJ2-2; D is perhaps TRBD1 (5 bases). The V gene lost 2 bases and the J gene lost 7 bases, with 11 bases spanning the gap. There are 14 residues in the CDR3. CDR1 is MNHEY, CDR2 SVGEGT, per germline. The CDR3 reads CASSYGRVGGELFF. The CDR3 DNA follows: TGTGCCAGCAGTTACGGCAGGGTGGGCGGGGAGCTGTTTTTT.

The chain combines TRBV6-5 with TRBJ1-5; the D is unclear. This CDR3 has 13 residues. V dropped 2 bases and J dropped 0 bases, with 2 bases sitting between them. Germline V gene sequence: CDR1 MNHEY, CDR2 SVGAGI. CDR3 amino acids: CASSYSSNQPQHF. CDR3 DNA sequence: TGTGCCAGCAGTTACAGTAGCAATCAGCCCCAGCATTTT.

This sequence joins TRBV28 and TRBJ2-3; D is unresolved. The V gene lost 5 bases and the J gene lost 2 bases, with 14 bases spanning the gap. In germline, CDR1 is MDHEN, CDR2 SYDVKM. This CDR3 has 15 amino acids. The CDR3: CASSPQGRNTDTQYF. In DNA, the CDR3 is TGTGCCAGCAGTCCTCAAGGGCGGAACACAGATACGCAGTATTTT.

The genes are TRBV9 and TRBJ2-7, with 12 bases aligning to TRBD1. CDR1 and CDR2 (germline): SGDLS, YYNGEE. The V and J ends lost 3 bases and 0 bases, in that order; junction bases with no gene match: 7. This CDR3 comprises 17 residues. The CDR3 DNA follows: TGTGCCAGCAGCGACTCCGGGACAGGGGGCACCTCCTACGAGCAGTACTTC. Protein product: CASSDSGTGGTSYEQYF.

For the CDR3, the DNA is TGTGCCAGCAGCTTACTCTCAACTAGCAATCAGCCCCAGCATTTT. Protein product: CASSLLSTSNQPQHF. J is TRBJ1-5 and V is TRBV7-8; D is unclear. V lost 2 bases and J 0 bases, leaving 8 bases between the germline ends. The CDR3 length is 15 residues. Germline CDR1 reads SGHVS; CDR2 reads FQNEAQ.

V usage is TRBV6-5 and J usage is TRBJ2-7; 7 bases are a match to TRBD2. Germline values: CDR1 MNHEY, CDR2 SVGAGI. Losses at the gene ends were 6 bases for V and 6 bases for J; bases not matched to a gene: 2. CDR3 length: 11 residues. The CDR3 spells CASRWGGEQYF. The DNA for the CDR3 is TGTGCCAGCAGATGGGGGGGCGAGCAGTACTTC.

This chain joins TRBV13 and TRBJ2-6; the D is unclear. Trimming shortened V by 3 bases and J by 2 bases, and 5 bases separated the two germline ends. The CDR3 runs 14 residues. CDR1 is PRHDT and CDR2 is FYEKMQ in the germline V gene (reference sequence). CDR3: CASSFITGANVLTF. CDR3 nucleotides: TGTGCCAGCAGCTTTATAACTGGGGCCAACGTCCTGACTTTC.

This chain joins TRBV20-1 and TRBJ1-5, with unresolved D. Per germline, CDR1 DFQATT and CDR2 SNEGSKA (reference sequence). This CDR3 contains 14 residues. V dropped 4 bases and J dropped 1 base, with 11 bases sitting between them. The CDR3 protein is CSAIAVRSNQPQHF. In DNA form, the CDR3 reads TGCAGTGCTATAGCGGTGCGCAGCAATCAGCCCCAGCATTTT.

A single count supports this clonotype. The chain carries TRBV2 and TRBJ1-2; TRBD1 might be the D (5 bases). Trimming pared 4 bases from V and 5 bases from J, leaving 26 bases between. There are 18 residues in the CDR3. CDR1 is SNHLY and CDR2 is FYNNEI in the germline V gene. The CDR3 sequence: CASSGTSNWQSTFYGYTF. CDR3 in DNA: TGTGCCAGCAGTGGGACATCTAATTGGCAGAGTACCTTTTATGGCTACACCTTC.

The chain couples TRBV12-3 or TRBV12-4 to TRBJ1-4; unclear D gene. The CDR3 has 13 residues. V dropped 6 bases and J dropped 8 bases, with 13 bases sitting between them. CDR3 sequence reads: CASSPAGLEKLFF. The CDR3 bases are TGTGCCAGCAGCCCCGCGGGATTGGAAAAACTGTTTTTT.

The V and J genes are TRBV20-1 and TRBJ1-6; perhaps TRBD1 as D (6 bases). The CDR3 runs 14 residues. Germline loops: CDR1 DFQATT, CDR2 SNEGSKA (reference sequence). V was cut by 7 bases and J by 8 bases, with 18 bases left in between. CDR3 sequence reads: CSGSSAGVDSPLHF. CDR3 sequence (DNA): TGCAGTGGAAGTAGTGCAGGGGTGGATTCACCCCTCCACTTT.